This T cell receptor (beta chain) was observed in a study of blood T cell repertoires in COVID-19. Across the study: Some COVID-19 samples were acute and others convalescent; all came from the United States, Italy and Spain. The cDNA or gDNA used as material had been derived from T cells, B-cell-depleted T cells, or PBMCs.

Methods used by the authors: Nucleated cell number was recorded as an estimate derived from reference gene primer amplification. Clones were read by immunoSEQ multiplex PCR, and TCRdb kept only the in-frame ones, dropping some. The DNA was the basis for D and trimming; V, J and clone size are from that table. The sample records 40,000 or so clones, 60% to 85% being singletons. Germline V gives CDR1 KGHSH, CDR2 LQKENI. The trim removed 4 bases at V and 4 bases at J, leaving 3 bases unmatched. The CDR3 has 14 residues. This receptor was obtained from a man aged 65 to 79 with acute or convalescent COVID-19. The sequencing input was peripheral blood. The V and J genes are TRBV18 and TRBJ1-4; TRBD1 matches at 7 bases. The CDR3 region is CASSQGGNNEKLFF. The CDR3 DNA sequence: TGTGCCAGCTCACAAGGGGGCAATAATGAAAAACTGTTTTTT.